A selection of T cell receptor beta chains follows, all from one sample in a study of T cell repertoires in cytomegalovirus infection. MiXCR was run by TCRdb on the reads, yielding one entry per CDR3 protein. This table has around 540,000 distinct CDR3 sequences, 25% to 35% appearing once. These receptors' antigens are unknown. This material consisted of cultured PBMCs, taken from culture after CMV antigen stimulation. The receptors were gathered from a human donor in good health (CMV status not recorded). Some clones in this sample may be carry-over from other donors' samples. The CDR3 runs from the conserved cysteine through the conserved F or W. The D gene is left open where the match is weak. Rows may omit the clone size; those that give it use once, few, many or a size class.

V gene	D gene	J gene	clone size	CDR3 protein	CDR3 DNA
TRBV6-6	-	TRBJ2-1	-	CASTLFPSSYNEQFF	TGTGCCAGCACCCTCTTCCCGAGCTCCTACAATGAGCAGTTCTTC
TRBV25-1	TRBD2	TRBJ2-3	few	CASSLGGAGTDTQYF	TGTGCCAGCAGTCTCGGGGGGGCTGGCACAGATACGCAGTATTTT
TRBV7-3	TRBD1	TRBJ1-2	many	CASSLTGTASANYGYTF	TGTGCCAGCAGCTTAACCGGGACAGCGTCCGCTAACTATGGCTACACCTTC
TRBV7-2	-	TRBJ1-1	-	CASSLYFTEAFF	TGTGCCAGCAGCTTATATTTTACAGAAGCTTTCTTT
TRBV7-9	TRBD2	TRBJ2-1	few	CASPLTNSGTRLEQFF	TGTGCCAGCCCTCTAACAAATAGCGGGACGAGACTCGAGCAGTTCTTC
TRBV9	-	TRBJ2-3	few	CASSVGRGSTDTQYF	-
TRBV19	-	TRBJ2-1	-	CASSIPLGGGIYNEQFF	TGTGCCAGTAGTATCCCCCTCGGGGGAGGTATCTACAATGAGCAGTTCTTC
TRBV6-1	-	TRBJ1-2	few	CASSGAQQNYGYTF	TGTGCCAGCAGTGGCGCGCAACAAAACTATGGCTACACCTTC
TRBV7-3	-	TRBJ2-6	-	CASSTHLGAGANVLTF	TGTGCCAGCAGCACTCACTTGGGGGCTGGGGCCAACGTCCTGACTTTC
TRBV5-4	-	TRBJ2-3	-	CASSTPLADTQYF	TGTGCCAGCAGCACCCCATTGGCAGATACGCAGTATTTT
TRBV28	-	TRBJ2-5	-	CASSLGQFRGEQETQYF	TGTGCCAGCAGTTTGGGCCAGTTCAGGGGGGAACAAGAGACCCAGTACTTC
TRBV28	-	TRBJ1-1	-	CASSSGAHDTEAFF	TGTGCCAGCAGTTCCGGGGCGCACGACACTGAAGCTTTCTTT
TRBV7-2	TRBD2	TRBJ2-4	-	CASSLPRGDVAKNIQYF	TGTGCCAGCAGCTTACCCCGGGGGGATGTAGCCAAAAACATTCAGTACTTC
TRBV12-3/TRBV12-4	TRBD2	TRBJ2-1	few	CASSPWGEGHNEQFF	TGTGCCAGCAGCCCATGGGGGGAGGGACACAATGAGCAGTTCTTC
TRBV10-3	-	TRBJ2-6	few	CAISEARAGANVLTF	TGTGCCATCAGTGAGGCAAGGGCTGGGGCCAACGTCCTGACTTTC
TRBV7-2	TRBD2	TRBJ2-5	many	CASSYSGRGETQYF	TGTGCCAGCAGCTATAGCGGGAGAGGGGAGACCCAGTACTTC
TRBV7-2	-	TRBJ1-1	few	CASSLVWNSEAFF	TGTGCCAGCAGCTTAGTGTGGAACAGTGAAGCTTTCTTT
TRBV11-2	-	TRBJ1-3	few	CASSLDGSGNTIYF	TGTGCCAGCAGCTTAGACGGCTCTGGAAACACCATATATTTT
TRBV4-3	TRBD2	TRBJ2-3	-	CASSQDRGGGPTDTQYF	TGCGCCAGCAGCCAAGATCGTGGGGGAGGGCCGACAGATACGCAGTATTTT
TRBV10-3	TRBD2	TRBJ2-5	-	CAIGAAGLAANDQETQYF	TGTGCCATCGGGGCTGCGGGACTAGCGGCGAACGACCAAGAGACCCAGTACTTC
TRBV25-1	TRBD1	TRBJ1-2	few	CASSGDSWTYGYTF	TGTGCCAGCAGTGGGGACAGCTGGACCTATGGCTACACCTTC
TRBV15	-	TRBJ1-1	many	CATSGRLGGRTEAFF	TGTGCCACCAGCGGACGGCTGGGGGGTAGGACTGAAGCTTTCTTT
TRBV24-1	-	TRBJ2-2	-	CATEGPTSNTGELFF	TGTGCCACAGAGGGCCCTACCTCGAACACCGGGGAGCTGTTTTTT
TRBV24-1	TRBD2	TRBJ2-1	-	CATSDLGDRGTSGRSGNEQFF	TGTGCCACCAGTGATTTAGGAGACAGGGGGACTAGCGGGAGAAGCGGCAATGAGCAGTTCTTC
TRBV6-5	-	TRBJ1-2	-	CASSYSIYGDGGYTF	TGTGCCAGCAGTTACTCGATTTACGGGGACGGTGGCTACACCTTC
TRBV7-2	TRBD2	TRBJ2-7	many	CASSKLGTSGIPEQYF	TGTGCCAGCAGCAAACTCGGGACTAGCGGGATCCCCGAGCAGTACTTC
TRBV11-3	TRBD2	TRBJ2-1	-	CASSLVLAGVRGYNEQFF	TGTGCCAGCAGCTTAGTACTAGCGGGAGTACGGGGTTACAATGAGCAGTTCTTC
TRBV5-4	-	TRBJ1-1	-	CASSAVGRGTEAFF	TGTGCCAGCAGCGCGGTGGGGAGAGGCACTGAAGCTTTCTTT
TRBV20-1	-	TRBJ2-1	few	CSARDPGSSHPYNEQFF	TGCAGTGCTAGAGATCCTGGGTCTAGCCATCCCTACAATGAGCAGTTCTTC
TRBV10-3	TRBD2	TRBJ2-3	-	CAISETIAGDPSTDTQYF	TGTGCCATCAGTGAGACGATAGCGGGAGACCCTAGCACAGATACGCAGTATTTT
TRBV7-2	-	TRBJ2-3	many	CASSLDSSTDTQYF	TGTGCCAGCAGCTTAGACAGTAGCACAGATACGCAGTATTTT
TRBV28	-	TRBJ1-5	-	CASSYAYRNQPQHF	TGTGCCAGCAGTTACGCGTACCGCAATCAGCCCCAGCATTTT
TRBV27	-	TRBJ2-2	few	CASSPRWTVNTGELFF	TGTGCCAGCAGTCCAAGATGGACAGTGAACACCGGGGAGCTGTTTTTT
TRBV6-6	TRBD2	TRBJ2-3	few	CASSSHIAGGEADTQYF	TGTGCCAGCAGTTCCCACATAGCGGGAGGGGAGGCAGATACGCAGTATTTT
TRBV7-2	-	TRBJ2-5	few	CASSFGSGALPQETQYF	TGTGCCAGCAGCTTCGGGTCAGGGGCGCTTCCTCAAGAGACCCAGTACTTC
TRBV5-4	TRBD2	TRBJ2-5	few	CASSLGGGLAQYQETQYF	TGTGCCAGCAGCTTGGGGGGGGGACTAGCACAATACCAAGAGACCCAGTACTTC
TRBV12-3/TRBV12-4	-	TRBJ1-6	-	CASSLILSPLHF	TGTGCCAGCAGCTTGATCCTGTCACCCCTCCACTTT
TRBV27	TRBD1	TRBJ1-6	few	CASSFWDRGNSPLHF	TGTGCCAGCAGTTTTTGGGACAGGGGCAATTCACCCCTCCACTTT
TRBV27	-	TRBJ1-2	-	CASRRAGVDGYTF	TGTGCCAGCAGAAGAGCAGGGGTGGATGGCTACACCTTC
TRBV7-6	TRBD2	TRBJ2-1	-	CASSRRTSGRGDEQFF	TGTGCCAGCAGCAGGAGGACTAGCGGGAGGGGGGATGAGCAGTTCTTC